This section outlines one T cell receptor (beta chain) sequence together with its context. Original methodology: Estimates of nucleated cell counts were drawn from the amplification of reference gene primers. Profiled with immunoSEQ multiplex PCR; TCRdb holds only in-frame clones, not every one. V and J calls and clone size are as listed in that table; D and trimming were resolved from the DNA. The table lists 95,000 to 150,000 clones, around 74% of them singletons. Unmatched junction bases numbered 8, after V lost 5 bases and J lost 2 bases. This CDR3 contains 15 residues. The germline V gene has CDR1 LNHDA and CDR2 SQIVND (reference sequence). The data are from a study of blood T cell repertoires in COVID-19. The wider study: Specimens from acute and convalescent COVID-19 originated in the United States, Italy and Spain. Nucleic acid was either cDNA or gDNA, and it came from T cells, B-cell-depleted T cells, or PBMCs.

The sequence was collected from a man aged 55 to 69 with acute or convalescent COVID-19. V and J are TRBV19 and TRBJ2-7, with 8 bases lining up with TRBD2. Sequencing was carried out using peripheral blood. The CDR3: CASSPGTRTAYEQYF. CDR3 bases: TGTGCCAGTAGTCCTGGGACTAGGACGGCCTACGAGCAGTACTTC.